What follows describes a single T cell receptor beta chain. Its antigen remains unidentified. CDR3 length equals 17 residues. This entry comes from a study of T cells expressing NK-cell markers. Whole-study context: According to the study, TCR beta repertoires originated from sorted CD3+CD56+NKG2C+, CD3+CD56+NKG2C- and CD3+CD56-NKG2C+ T cells. Study-level results: Dominance of the CD3+CD56-NKG2C+ fraction by these clonotypes also held in several donors. Whether expanded NKG2C-expressing T cell clones recognize HCMV is unknown.

Scientists made TCR beta cDNA using 5'RACE template switching with UMIs. TCRdb reprocessed the 5' RACE reads and reports one entry per CDR3 protein, with no DNA. The table lists 550,000 to 600,000 distinct CDR3 sequences. Sequencing was done on a sample of blood T cells: a sorted CD56 or NKG2C T cell subset, CD4+ or CD8+ T cells, or bulk PBMC T cells (not recorded which). V is TRBV12-3 or TRBV12-4 and J is TRBJ2-1; TCRdb proposes TRBD2, but this gene call is untestable without DNA. The clonotype comes from a man aged 18 to 30 in good health. CDR3 in amino acids: CASQGLAGGLSYNEQFF.